A single sample gave rise to the 20 T cell receptor beta chains below, sequenced in a study of a mutant IDH1 vaccine in newly diagnosed glioma (dated by TCRdb to 2020 to 2023). This specimen's time point label, interpreted: baseline, week 1 (first vaccination visit). The sample's treatment or condition, from its label and the paper: pre-vaccination baseline after standard-of-care therapy. The method behind the library was the immunoSEQ multiplex PCR assay. Here the immuneACCESS table is served through TCRdb, limited to in-frame sequences with V and J called. Missing clones are a known gap in these copies; in checked studies unresolved V genes cover under half, and the rest lacks a known reason. In all, the sample holds 30,000 to 40,000 clones, and more than 90% of those were seen once. The biggest ten clones account for about 20% of the sample. This material consisted of PBMCs, taken from a glioma patient treated with radiotherapy, temozolomide or both. These receptors were collected from a man aged 18 to 30 with glioma.

This chain joins TRBV6-1 and TRBJ1-2; D might be TRBD1 (6 bases). The CDR3 has 16 amino acids. With 2 bases removed from V and 8 bases from J, the gap between germline ends came to 21 bases. The germline V gene encodes CDR1 MNHNS and CDR2 SASEGT. The CDR3 protein is CASSEPGAPGGWGYTF. Here the CDR3 DNA reads TGTGCCAGCAGTGAACCGGGGGCCCCCGGTGGTTGGGGCTACACCTTC.

In this sample, this clone turned up once. V gene TRBV6-6 combines with J gene TRBJ1-4, with TRBD1 matching over 10 bases. CDR1 MNHNY and CDR2 SVGAGI come from the germline V gene (reference sequence). V lost 5 bases to trimming and J lost 8 bases; unmatched junction nucleotides: 8. This CDR3 comprises 15 residues. This chain's CDR3 is CASSTGTGVLEKLFF. CDR3 DNA sequence: TGTGCCAGCAGTACCGGGACAGGGGTTTTGGAAAAACTGTTTTTT.

This clone occurred once. This chain joins TRBV10-3 and TRBJ2-2; D is possibly TRBD2 (5 bases). V lost 3 bases and J 4 bases, leaving 9 bases between the germline ends. CDR1 is ENHRY, CDR2 SYGVKD, per germline. This CDR3 is built from 14 residues. The CDR3 DNA is TGTGCCATCAGTGAAATTGGACTCACCGGGGAGCTGTTTTTT. Translating it yields CAISEIGLTGELFF.

The chain combines TRBV10-2 with TRBJ2-2; TRBD2 matches 12 bases. The V and J ends lost 3 bases and 7 bases, in that order; junction bases with no gene match: 9. This CDR3 contains 17 residues. The germline V gene has CDR1 WSHSY and CDR2 SAAADI. As DNA, the CDR3 is TGCGCCAGCAGTGACCCGAGACTAGCGGGAGTGGTCGGGGAGCTGTTTTTT. Translated, it gives CASSDPRLAGVVGELFF.

The chain is built from TRBV5-1 and TRBJ1-4; tentatively, D is TRBD1 (6 bases). V was clipped by 4 bases and J by 8 bases, with 18 bases between them. The CDR3 length is 15 residues. Per the germline V gene, CDR1 is SGHRS and CDR2 is YFSETQ. CDR3 protein: CASSHQGPDGEKLFF. CDR3 sequence (DNA): TGCGCCAGCAGCCACCAGGGGCCGGATGGAGAAAAACTGTTTTTT.

The chain links TRBV5-6 to TRBJ2-6; 7 bases agree with TRBD1. The CDR3 loop spans 19 amino acids. V gave up 4 bases and J gave up 0 bases; unmatched junction bases: 13. Germline V gives CDR1 SGHDT, CDR2 YYEEEE. The CDR3: CASSTTSGTVSSGANVLTF. The DNA for the CDR3 is TGTGCCAGCAGCACGACCTCCGGGACAGTTAGCTCTGGGGCCAACGTCCTGACTTTC.

The V gene is TRBV4-3, the J gene TRBJ1-1; a weak D match, TRBD1 (5 bases). The CDR3 totals 14 residues. Germline assignment: CDR1 LGHNA and CDR2 YSLEER. The ends were cut back, 0 bases at V and 7 bases at J, with 12 bases in the middle. The CDR3 coding sequence is TGCGCCAGCAGCCAAGATCGAGGGGACGGTGAAGCTTTCTTT. Amino acids: CASSQDRGDGEAFF.

Comment on this clone: The junction departs from the called germline gene at one end, perhaps through a read error. CDR3 nucleotide sequence: TGTGCCCGGAGGGAGGGAGGCTACACCTTC. Translation gives CARREGGYTF. This rearrangement joins TRBV30 to TRBJ1-2; no clear D gene. Germline values: CDR1 GTSNPN, CDR2 SVGIG (reference sequence). The CDR3 length is 10 residues.

The rearrangement joins TRBV5-5 to TRBJ2-5; D is perhaps TRBD1 or TRBD2 (5 bases each). With 5 bases removed from V and 4 bases from J, the gap between germline ends came to 15 bases. Germline values: CDR1 SGHKS, CDR2 YYEKEE (reference sequence). The CDR3 has 14 residues. CDR3 DNA: TGTGCCAGCAGGTTGCGAGGGGCAAGAGAGACCCAGTACTTC. This sequence encodes CASRLRGARETQYF.

The chain carries TRBV27 and TRBJ1-2; a possible D gene is TRBD1 (5 bases). Trimming stripped 5 bases from V and 9 bases from J, with 13 bases between. Germline values: CDR1 MNHEY, CDR2 SMNVEV (reference sequence). CDR3 length equals 12 residues. CDR3 nucleotides: TGTGCCAGCAGTGCCTCCGGGACGAGCTACACCTTC. Protein sequence: CASSASGTSYTF.

V is TRBV30 and J is TRBJ2-2; the D gene is possibly TRBD1 (5 bases). V was clipped by 0 bases and J by 3 bases, with 14 bases between them. Germline CDR1 and CDR2: GTSNPN and SVGIG (reference sequence). The CDR3 is 16 amino acids. CDR3 amino acids: CAWSVLTGHYTGELFF. The CDR3 nucleotides are TGTGCCTGGAGTGTACTAACCGGACACTACACCGGGGAGCTGTTTTTT.

The chain is built from TRBV18 and TRBJ2-5; the D gene could be TRBD1 or TRBD2 (5 bases each). The CDR3 consists of 14 residues. CDR1 is KGHSH, CDR2 LQKENI, per germline. Trimming cost V 4 bases and J 3 bases, with 12 bases left between them. CDR3 sequence reads: CASSQGSSKETQYF. The CDR3 coding sequence is TGTGCCAGCTCACAGGGGAGCAGTAAAGAGACCCAGTACTTC.

This chain connects TRBV18 to TRBJ2-7, with D perhaps TRBD1 (6 bases). CDR3 size: 13 residues. V shed 6 bases and J shed 4 bases, with 13 bases lying between them. The germline CDR1 and CDR2 sequences are KGHSH and LQKENI. The CDR3 DNA reads TGTGCCAGCTCGCCATATCAGGGGTACGAGCAGTACTTC. Translation gives CASSPYQGYEQYF.

The J gene is TRBJ2-7, the V gene TRBV19, with no clear D. The germline V gene encodes CDR1 LNHDA and CDR2 SQIVND (reference sequence). The V end lost 6 bases, the J end lost 6 bases, and 15 bases lay between the germline ends. The CDR3 totals 13 residues. CDR3 DNA sequence: TGTGCCAGTAGGGCTAACGGAGCCAGCGAGCAGTACTTC. Encoded protein: CASRANGASEQYF.

The chain is built from TRBV7-9 and TRBJ2-7, with TRBD2 identical over 10 bases. Germline CDR1 SEHNR, CDR2 FQNEAQ (reference sequence). The CDR3 length is 13 residues. The junction had 0 bases not matched to a gene; V was cut back by 5 bases and J by 2 bases. In DNA, the CDR3 is TGTGCCAGCAGCAGCGGGAGGGCCTACGAGCAGTACTTC. Translating it yields CASSSGRAYEQYF.

V is TRBV4-3 and J is TRBJ2-3, with no clear D. The CDR3 consists of 15 residues. Trimming shortened V by 0 bases and J by 2 bases, and 9 bases separated the two germline ends. Germline CDR1 and CDR2: LGHNA and YSLEER. The CDR3 is CASSQEMGSTDTQYF. The CDR3 coding sequence is TGCGCCAGCAGCCAAGAAATGGGGTCCACAGATACGCAGTATTTT.

The J gene is TRBJ1-1, the V gene TRBV30; D remains unclear. This CDR3 spans 12 amino acids. Germline CDR1 is GTSNPN and CDR2 is SVGIG (reference sequence). V was clipped by 2 bases and J by 1 base, with 5 bases between them. CDR3 bases: TGTGCCTGGAGTCGAAAGAACACTGAAGCTTTCTTT. Translation gives CAWSRKNTEAFF.

This chain links TRBV5-1 with TRBJ2-3, with D unclear. The CDR3 extends over 13 amino acids. V lost 4 bases to trimming and J lost 0 bases, with 6 bases between them. Looked up from germline, CDR1 is SGHRS and CDR2 is YFSETQ. DNA of the CDR3: TGCGCCAGCAGCCCGGACAGCACAGATACGCAGTATTTT. This sequence encodes CASSPDSTDTQYF. Variable domain in full (rest from reference TRBV5-1 and TRBJ2-3): KAGVTQTPRYLIKTRGQQVTLSCSPISGHRSVSWYQQTPGQGLQFLFEYFSETQRNKGNFPGRFSGRQFSNSRSEMNVSTLELGDSALYLCASSPDSTDTQYFGPGTRLTVL.

The chain links TRBV28 to TRBJ1-2; tentative D call: TRBD1 (5 bases). The CDR3 has 14 amino acids. Trimming removed 3 bases from V and 3 bases from J, with 11 bases in between. The V gene's germline CDR1 is MDHEN and CDR2 SYDVKM. The CDR3 region has the DNA TGTGCCAGCAGTTTGTATAAGGGGTACTATGGCTACACCTTC. It specifies CASSLYKGYYGYTF.

As for this clone: The sample contains more than one DNA sequence encoding this CDR3. The rearrangement joins TRBV27 to TRBJ2-2; D may correspond to TRBD1 or TRBD2 (5 bases each). V was trimmed by 6 bases and J by 5 bases, leaving 13 bases between them. This CDR3 region has 14 residues. Germline CDR1 MNHEY, CDR2 SMNVEV (reference sequence). The CDR3 nucleotides are TGTGCCAGCAGCCTTGGGACGGATACCGGGGAGCTGTTTTTT. Its translation: CASSLGTDTGELFF.